A selection of T cell receptor beta chains follows, all from one sample in a study of cytomegalovirus exposure and HLA in healthy donors. TCRdb keeps only in-frame clones here, not all; method: immunoSEQ multiplex PCR. This sample carries more than 110,000 clones, about 80% of them seen once, and the ten largest clones take less than 1.5%. The sequenced sample was PBMCs. Source of these receptors: a male donor in good health and CMV-seropositive. CDR3s include the opening cysteine and the closing phenylalanine or tryptophan. Each record gives: V gene, clone size, J gene, D gene, CDR3 protein, CDR3 DNA. The D gene is left open where the match is weak. Clone size appears in some rows only: once, few, many, or a class for an expanded clone.

v_gene: TRBV21-1; abundance: .; j_gene: TRBJ2-3; d_gene: .; CDR3aa: CASSKYSGQKFTDTQYF; CDR3nt: TGTGCCAGCAGCAAATATTCGGGACAGAAGTTTACAGATACGCAGTATTTT
v_gene: TRBV27; abundance: .; j_gene: TRBJ1-1; d_gene: TRBD1; CDR3aa: CASSPTGWETEAFF; CDR3nt: TGTGCCAGCAGTCCGACAGGGTGGGAAACTGAAGCTTTCTTT
v_gene: TRBV29-1; abundance: .; j_gene: TRBJ2-1; d_gene: TRBD2; CDR3aa: CSGEGRGNEQFF; CDR3nt: TGCAGCGGGGAGGGCCGAGGCAATGAGCAGTTCTTC
v_gene: TRBV11-2; abundance: .; j_gene: TRBJ2-7; d_gene: .; CDR3aa: CASSLVSGVEQYF; CDR3nt: TGTGCCAGCAGCTTAGTTTCGGGGGTCGAGCAGTACTTC
v_gene: TRBV7-9; abundance: .; j_gene: TRBJ1-1; d_gene: .; CDR3aa: CSSSLSGAFF; CDR3nt: TGTTCCAGCAGCTTATCGGGTGCTTTCTTT
v_gene: TRBV7-7; abundance: .; j_gene: TRBJ2-5; d_gene: TRBD2; CDR3aa: CASSPGLARETQYF; CDR3nt: TGTGCTAGCAGCCCGGGACTAGCGAGAGAGACCCAGTACTTC
v_gene: TRBV9; abundance: once; j_gene: TRBJ2-3; d_gene: TRBD2; CDR3aa: CASSVGSTSGVFTQYF; CDR3nt: TGTGCCAGCAGCGTAGGATCAACTAGCGGGGTGTTCACGCAGTATTTT
v_gene: TRBV6-1; abundance: .; j_gene: TRBJ1-3; d_gene: .; CDR3aa: CASRTGDSGNTIYF; CDR3nt: TGTGCCAGCAGGACAGGAGATTCTGGAAACACCATATATTTT
v_gene: TRBV30; abundance: few; j_gene: TRBJ1-4; d_gene: .; CDR3aa: CAWSGSQDLNEKLFF; CDR3nt: TGTGCCTGGAGTGGATCACAGGACCTGAATGAAAAACTGTTTTTT
v_gene: TRBV4-1; abundance: .; j_gene: TRBJ2-2; d_gene: TRBD2; CDR3aa: CASSQKTPGLGVRQNTGELFF; CDR3nt: TGCGCCAGCAGCCAGAAAACCCCGGGACTAGGCGTCCGCCAAAACACCGGGGAGCTGTTTTTT
v_gene: TRBV9; abundance: few; j_gene: TRBJ2-1; d_gene: TRBD1; CDR3aa: CASSASTGGYNEQFF; CDR3nt: TGTGCCAGCAGCGCCTCTACAGGGGGCTACAATGAGCAGTTCTTC
v_gene: TRBV30; abundance: .; j_gene: TRBJ2-3; d_gene: .; CDR3aa: CAYAGDFPDTQYF; CDR3nt: TGTGCCTACGCCGGGGACTTCCCGGATACGCAGTATTTT
v_gene: TRBV29-1; abundance: .; j_gene: TRBJ2-5; d_gene: TRBD2; CDR3aa: CSVDGRARETQYF; CDR3nt: TGCAGCGTCGACGGGAGGGCCCGAGAGACCCAGTACTTC
v_gene: TRBV13; abundance: .; j_gene: TRBJ1-1; d_gene: TRBD1; CDR3aa: CASSPETGKMITEAFF; CDR3nt: TGTGCCAGCAGCCCCGAGACAGGGAAAATGATCACTGAAGCTTTCTTT
v_gene: TRBV15; abundance: .; j_gene: TRBJ1-4; d_gene: .; CDR3aa: CATSRDRARAGNEKLFF; CDR3nt: TGTGCCACCAGCAGAGATCGCGCGAGGGCAGGCAATGAAAAACTGTTTTTT
v_gene: TRBV19; abundance: once; j_gene: TRBJ2-2; d_gene: .; CDR3aa: CASSMVATYTGELFF; CDR3nt: TGTGCCAGTAGTATGGTCGCTACCTACACCGGGGAGCTGTTTTTT
v_gene: TRBV6-1; abundance: .; j_gene: TRBJ1-2; d_gene: .; CDR3aa: CASSMRDGYTF; CDR3nt: TGTGCCAGCAGTATGAGGGATGGCTACACCTTC
v_gene: TRBV5-1; abundance: .; j_gene: TRBJ2-1; d_gene: .; CDR3aa: CASSYLADLYNEQFF; CDR3nt: TGCGCCAGCAGCTACCTAGCAGACCTCTACAATGAGCAGTTCTTC
v_gene: TRBV19; abundance: .; j_gene: TRBJ2-1; d_gene: .; CDR3aa: CASSNQNLAVYNEQFF; CDR3nt: TGTGCCAGTAGTAACCAAAACTTAGCGGTCTACAATGAGCAGTTCTTC
v_gene: TRBV4-1; abundance: .; j_gene: TRBJ2-5; d_gene: .; CDR3aa: CASSHSNEDGQYF; CDR3nt: TGCGCCAGCAGCCACTCGAACGAGGATGGCCAGTACTTC
v_gene: TRBV28; abundance: .; j_gene: TRBJ2-7; d_gene: TRBD2; CDR3aa: CASSSRLAGAYEQYF; CDR3nt: TGTGCCAGCAGTTCTCGACTAGCGGGAGCCTACGAGCAGTACTTC
v_gene: TRBV6-1; abundance: .; j_gene: TRBJ2-7; d_gene: .; CDR3aa: CASTLPDTGEQYF; CDR3nt: TGTGCCAGCACTCTACCTGATACGGGCGAGCAGTACTTC
v_gene: TRBV4-1; abundance: .; j_gene: TRBJ1-5; d_gene: .; CDR3aa: CASSQAAGIRPQHF; CDR3nt: TGCGCCAGCAGCCAAGCCGCAGGGATTCGGCCCCAGCATTTT
v_gene: TRBV18; abundance: once; j_gene: TRBJ2-3; d_gene: TRBD2; CDR3aa: CASSPPWLAGEKHNTDTQYF; CDR3nt: TGTGCCAGCTCACCACCTTGGCTAGCGGGAGAAAAACATAACACAGATACGCAGTATTTT
v_gene: TRBV28; abundance: .; j_gene: TRBJ2-2; d_gene: TRBD2; CDR3aa: CASSLTGLARTGELFF; CDR3nt: TGTGCCAGCAGTTTAACGGGACTAGCCCGCACCGGGGAGCTGTTTTTT
v_gene: TRBV19; abundance: .; j_gene: TRBJ1-1; d_gene: TRBD1; CDR3aa: CASSRYGTGDDTEAFF; CDR3nt: TGTGCCAGTAGTAGGTACGGGACAGGGGACGACACTGAAGCTTTCTTT
v_gene: TRBV5-1; abundance: .; j_gene: TRBJ2-5; d_gene: TRBD2; CDR3aa: CASSFGAGGAKETQYF; CDR3nt: TGCGCCAGCAGCTTTGGAGCGGGGGGAGCCAAAGAGACCCAGTACTTC
v_gene: TRBV5-4; abundance: .; j_gene: TRBJ1-2; d_gene: TRBD1; CDR3aa: CASNPGQGHYGYTF; CDR3nt: TGTGCCAGCAACCCGGGACAGGGTCACTATGGCTACACCTTC